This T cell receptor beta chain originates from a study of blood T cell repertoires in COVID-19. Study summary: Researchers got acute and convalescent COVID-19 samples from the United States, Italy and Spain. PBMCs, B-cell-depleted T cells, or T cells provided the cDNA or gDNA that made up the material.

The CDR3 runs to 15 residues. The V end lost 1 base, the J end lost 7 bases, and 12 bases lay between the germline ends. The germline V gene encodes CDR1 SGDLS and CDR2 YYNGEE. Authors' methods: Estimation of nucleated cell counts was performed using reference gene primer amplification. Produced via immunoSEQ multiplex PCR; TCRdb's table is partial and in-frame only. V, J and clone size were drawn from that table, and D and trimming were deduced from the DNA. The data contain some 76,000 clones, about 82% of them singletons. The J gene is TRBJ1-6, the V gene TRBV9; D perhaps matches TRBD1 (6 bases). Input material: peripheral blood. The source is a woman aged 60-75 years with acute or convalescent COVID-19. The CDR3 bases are TGTGCCAGCAGCGTAACCGGGACACAAAATTCACCCCTCCACTTT. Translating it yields CASSVTGTQNSPLHF.